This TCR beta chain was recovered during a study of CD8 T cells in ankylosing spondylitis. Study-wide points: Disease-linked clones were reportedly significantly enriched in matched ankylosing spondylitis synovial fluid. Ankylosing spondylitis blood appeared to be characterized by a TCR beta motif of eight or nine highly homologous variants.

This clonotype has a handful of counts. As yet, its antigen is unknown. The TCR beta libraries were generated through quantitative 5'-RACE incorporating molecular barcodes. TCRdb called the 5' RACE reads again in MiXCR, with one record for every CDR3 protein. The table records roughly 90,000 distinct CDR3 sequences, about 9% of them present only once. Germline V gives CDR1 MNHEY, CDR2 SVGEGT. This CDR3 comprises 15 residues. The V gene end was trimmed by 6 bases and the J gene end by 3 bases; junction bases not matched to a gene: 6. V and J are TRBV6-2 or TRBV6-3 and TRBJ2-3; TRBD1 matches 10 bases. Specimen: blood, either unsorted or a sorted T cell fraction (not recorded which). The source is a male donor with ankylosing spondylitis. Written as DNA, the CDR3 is TGTGCCAGCAGCCCCGGGACAGGGGAGACAGATACGCAGTATTTT. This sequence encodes CASSPGTGETDTQYF.